A selection of T cell receptor beta chains follows, all from one sample in a study of blood T cell repertoires in COVID-19. This table comes from immunoSEQ multiplex PCR, and its TCRdb copy is limited to in-frame clones, with some not included. The table records hundreds of thousands of clones, around 84% of them present only once. The sequencing sample was made of PBMCs or T cells enriched from blood (not recorded which). The receptors shown here come from a man aged 30 to 39 with acute COVID-19. Each CDR3 is given with its conserved first and last residue. A D gene is named only where the DNA matches it firmly. Clone sizes are given selectively: once, few, many, or a class where the clone is expanded.

j_call clone_size v_call d_call cdr3_aa cdr3_nt
TRBJ2-5 . TRBV2 TRBD2 CASSEGLAETQYF TGTGCCAGCAGTGAAGGACTAGCCGAGACCCAGTACTTC
TRBJ1-5 . TRBV12-5 TRBD1 CASGEDRLDQPQHF TGTGCTAGTGGTGAGGACAGGTTGGATCAGCCCCAGCATTTT
TRBJ1-3 . TRBV9 TRBD1 CASSLDRVNGNTIYF TGTGCCAGCAGCTTAGACAGGGTAAATGGAAACACCATATATTTT
TRBJ1-3 . TRBV13 . CASSLGAGSSGNTIYF TGTGCCAGCAGCTTAGGTGCAGGCTCCTCTGGAAACACCATATATTTT
TRBJ2-4 . TRBV25-1 . CASSSAGRLNIQYF TGTGCCAGCAGCTCGGCGGGCAGGCTGAACATTCAGTACTTC
TRBJ1-3 . TRBV5-8 . CASSLGRQIGNTIYF TGTGCCAGCAGCCTCGGTCGACAGATTGGAAACACCATATATTTT
TRBJ2-3 . TRBV7-8 TRBD2 CASSQSRTSGGPSTDTQYF TGTGCCAGCAGCCAATCCCGGACTAGCGGGGGCCCTAGCACAGATACGCAGTATTTT
TRBJ1-1 . TRBV6-5 . CASRSSGGGSTEAFF TGTGCCAGCAGATCCTCGGGGGGGGGAAGCACTGAAGCTTTCTTT
TRBJ1-2 . TRBV19 . CASSIATGGGLYGYTF TGTGCCAGTAGTATAGCCACCGGGGGAGGGCTCTATGGCTACACCTTC
TRBJ1-3 . TRBV3-1/TRBV3-2 . CASSQESRESGNTIYF TGTGCCAGCAGCCAAGAGTCCAGGGAATCTGGAAACACCATATATTTT
TRBJ2-5 . TRBV6-4 . CASSDQQGGLETQYF TGTGCCAGCAGTGACCAACAGGGTGGGTTAGAGACCCAGTACTTC
TRBJ1-2 . TRBV6-5 . CASSPQGFNGYTF TGTGCCAGCAGTCCCCAGGGATTTAATGGCTACACCTTC
TRBJ1-2 . TRBV4-2 . CASSQDSEEYGYTF TGTGCCAGCAGCCAAGACAGTGAAGAATATGGCTACACCTTC
TRBJ1-2 few TRBV9 TRBD1 CASSEGQHYGYTF TGTGCCAGCAGTGAGGGACAGCACTATGGCTACACCTTC
TRBJ1-5 . TRBV28 TRBD1 CASSWGTGATVTQPQHF TGTGCCAGCAGCTGGGGGACAGGGGCTACCGTAACGCAGCCCCAGCATTTT
TRBJ1-1 . TRBV18 . CASSYGRGNTEAFF TGTGCCAGCTCATACGGTCGGGGGAACACTGAAGCTTTCTTT
TRBJ2-3 . TRBV5-1 . CASSGGTPSVDTQYF TGTGCCAGCAGCGGCGGGACTCCCTCTGTGGATACGCAGTATTTT
TRBJ2-3 . TRBV9 TRBD2 CASSEGLAGVSWADTQYF TGTGCCAGCAGCGAAGGACTAGCGGGAGTGTCCTGGGCAGATACGCAGTATTTT
TRBJ2-1 . TRBV7-9 TRBD2 CASSLDGGRVYNEQFF TGTGCCAGCAGCTTAGACGGCGGGAGGGTATACAATGAGCAGTTCTTC
TRBJ2-1 . TRBV5-1 TRBD1 CASSPTVGQAYNEQFF TGCGCCAGCAGTCCTACCGTGGGACAGGCCTACAATGAGCAGTTCTTC
TRBJ2-3 . TRBV19 . CASSPGSSGLDTQYF TGTGCCAGTTCTCCCGGTTCATCAGGGTTAGATACGCAGTATTTT
TRBJ1-4 . TRBV18 . CASSPRQNEKLFF TGTGCCAGCTCACCTCGACAGAATGAAAAACTGTTTTTT
TRBJ1-6 . TRBV2 . CASSEVRNSPLHF TGTGCCAGCAGTGAAGTTCGGAATTCACCCCTCCACTTT
TRBJ2-1 . TRBV19 TRBD1 CASSPRARGRNEQFF TGTGCCAGTAGTCCCCGCGCTAGGGGGCGAAATGAGCAGTTCTTC
TRBJ1-1 . TRBV19 TRBD1 CASFRTGGRTEAFF TGTGCCAGTTTTAGGACAGGGGGGCGGACTGAAGCTTTCTTT
TRBJ1-4 once TRBV19 . CASSMQISGEKLFF TGTGCCAGTAGTATGCAAATCTCAGGGGAAAAACTGTTTTTT
TRBJ1-1 . TRBV18 . CASSPLAEIEAFF TGTGCCAGCTCACCACTAGCGGAGATTGAAGCTTTCTTT
TRBJ1-1 . TRBV28 . CASSSQGAIGNTEAFF TGTGCCAGCAGCTCTCAGGGCGCCATCGGGAACACTGAAGCTTTCTTT
TRBJ1-6 few TRBV9 . CASSAAGAPLHF TGTGCCAGCAGCGCCGCAGGGGCACCCCTCCACTTT
TRBJ1-5 . TRBV24-1 . CATSDSSDRPQHF TGTGCCACCAGTGATTCCTCGGACAGGCCCCAGCATTTT
TRBJ1-2 . TRBV19 . CASSIDQGIYGYTF TGTGCCAGTAGTATAGATCAGGGGATCTATGGCTACACCTTC
TRBJ2-2 . TRBV19 . CASSRGAWTGELFF TGTGCCAGTTCCCGGGGGGCCTGGACCGGGGAGCTGTTTTTT
TRBJ2-6 . TRBV30 . CAWSAAGSMGANVLTF TGTGCCTGGAGTGCGGCAGGGTCTATGGGGGCCAACGTCCTGACTTTC